This T cell receptor beta chain was captured in a study of CD8+ T cells in alopecia areata. The CDR3 spans 13 residues. The V segment lost 3 bases and the J segment 2 bases; nucleotides outside the gene matches: 0. Germline lookup yields CDR1 MNHNY and CDR2 SVGAGI (reference sequence). cDNA serving as the sequencing template came from extracted, reverse transcribed RNA. Only in-frame clones appear in the TCRdb table, and some are missing; sequencing was by immunoSEQ multiplex PCR. The sample contains about 150,000 clones, 45% to 60% of which appear only once. The source material was CD4+ T cells sorted from blood. The sequence derives from a human donor with alopecia areata. The chain uses TRBV6-6 and TRBJ2-7; TRBD2 agrees at 8 bases. CDR3 residues: CASSYSGAYEQYF. Here the CDR3 DNA reads TGTGCCAGCAGTTATAGCGGGGCCTACGAGCAGTACTTC.